These 26 T cell receptor beta chains came from one sample sequenced in a study of blood T cell repertoires in COVID-19. The protocol was immunoSEQ multiplex PCR, while the TCRdb copy is restricted to in-frame clones and leaves out a portion. This table has around 94,000 clones, 80% appearing once. The sequenced sample was peripheral blood. The origin of the receptors is a human donor in a cohort sampled during active COVID-19.

J is TRBJ2-7 and V is TRBV4-1, with a weak D call TRBD2 (5 bases). Looked up from germline, CDR1 is MGHRA and CDR2 is YSYEKL. The CDR3 is 14 residues long. With 0 bases removed from V and 6 bases from J, the gap between germline ends came to 12 bases. This CDR3 is CASSQDPATSEQYF. The CDR3 coding sequence is TGCGCCAGCAGCCAAGATCCCGCCACTAGCGAGCAGTACTTC.

The chain employs TRBV28 and TRBJ2-3, with 11 bases aligning to TRBD2. Trimming cost V 6 bases and J 6 bases; bases outside gene matches: 8. CDR3 length: 15 residues. CDR1 MDHEN and CDR2 SYDVKM come from the germline V gene. The CDR3 spells CASSPRASGRDTQYF. CDR3 nucleotide sequence: TGTGCCAGCAGCCCCCGCGCTAGCGGGAGGGATACGCAGTATTTT. Looking up the rest from reference TRBV28 and TRBJ2-3 gives the full variable domain: DVKVTQSSRYLVKRTGEKVFLECVQDMDHENMFWYRQDPGLGLRLIYFSYDVKMKEKGDIPEGYSVSREKKERFSLILESASTNQTSMYLCASSPRASGRDTQYFGPGTRLTVL.

V usage is TRBV6-5 and J usage is TRBJ2-7; 11 bases match TRBD2. This CDR3 contains 15 residues. J gave up 3 bases and V 7 bases, and 8 bases lay outside the gene matches. Germline V gene data show CDR1 as MNHEY and CDR2 as SVGAGI. The CDR3: CASILSGRANYEQYF. The CDR3 DNA sequence: TGTGCCAGCATCCTTAGCGGGAGGGCGAACTACGAGCAGTACTTC.

V usage is TRBV9 and J usage is TRBJ2-7, with 11 positions matching TRBD1. Germline CDR1 is SGDLS and CDR2 is YYNGEE. V shed 0 bases and J 4 bases; nucleotides not matched to a gene: 3. The CDR3 length is 15 residues. In DNA, the CDR3 is TGTGCCAGCAGCGTAGGCCGGGACAGGGGGTACGAGCAGTACTTC. It specifies CASSVGRDRGYEQYF.

J is TRBJ2-7 and V is TRBV7-9; D might be TRBD2 (6 bases). CDR1 is SEHNR, CDR2 FQNEAQ, per germline (reference sequence). Trimming stripped 5 bases from V and 4 bases from J, with 9 bases between. The CDR3 runs 12 residues. The CDR3 nucleotides are TGTGCCAGCAGCACGCGGGATTACGAGCAGTACTTC. Encoded protein: CASSTRDYEQYF.

The V and J genes are TRBV7-9 and TRBJ1-4; D possibly corresponds to TRBD1 (6 bases). The CDR3 loop spans 14 amino acids. Germline-derived CDR1 and CDR2 are SEHNR and FQNEAQ (reference sequence). V was pared by 5 bases and J by 7 bases, with 14 bases between. The CDR3 DNA reads as TGTGCCAGCAGCCAATCAGGGGCGGGTGAAAAACTGTTTTTT. This gives the protein CASSQSGAGEKLFF.

The DNA for the CDR3 is TGTGCCAGCGGGGGCGGGAGCTACGAGCAGTACTTC. Its translation: CASGGGSYEQYF. The chain has TRBV12-3 or TRBV12-4 and TRBJ2-7; tentative D call: TRBD2 (7 bases). The CDR3 length is 12 residues. The V gene lost 8 bases and the J gene lost 3 bases, with 11 bases spanning the gap.

This chain connects TRBV5-1 to TRBJ2-1, with TRBD2 matching 15 bases. The CDR3 extends over 14 amino acids. Trimming removed 7 bases from V and 10 bases from J; junction bases left unmatched: 6. Per germline, CDR1 SGHRS and CDR2 YFSETQ. This chain's CDR3 is CASATGTSGREQFF. As DNA, the CDR3 is TGCGCCAGCGCAACCGGGACTAGCGGGAGGGAGCAGTTCTTC. Based on the CDR3 plus reference TRBV5-1 and TRBJ2-1, the full variable domain is KAGVTQTPRYLIKTRGQQVTLSCSPISGHRSVSWYQQTPGQGLQFLFEYFSETQRNKGNFPGRFSGRQFSNSRSEMNVSTLELGDSALYLCASATGTSGREQFFGPGTRLTVL.

This clone was counted a few times. One end of the junction fails to match germline, which may point to a read error. J is TRBJ1-4 and V is TRBV7-9, with a weak D call TRBD1 (5 bases). There are 13 residues in the CDR3. Germline values: CDR1 SEHNR, CDR2 FQNEAQ (reference sequence). Here the CDR3 DNA reads TGTGCCAGCAGCCAACTCAGCCAGGGAAGAATTCGTTTT. Protein: CASSQLSQGRIRF.

The chain recombines TRBV19 with TRBJ2-6; maybe TRBD2 (5 bases). V was trimmed by 7 bases and J by 2 bases, leaving 15 bases between them. This CDR3 contains 16 residues. CDR1 LNHDA and CDR2 SQIVND come from the germline V gene (reference sequence). CDR3 in amino acids: CASTTEGAPGANVLTF. CDR3 DNA sequence: TGTGCCAGTACGACTGAGGGCGCACCTGGGGCCAACGTCCTGACTTTC.

The chain joins TRBV6-5 to TRBJ1-2; D may be TRBD1 (5 bases). Germline V gene lookup returns CDR1 MNHEY and CDR2 SVGAGI. This CDR3 has 13 amino acids. Deletions cut 5 bases from V and 0 bases from J, with 7 bases between. CDR3 residues: CASSRQSNYGYTF. The CDR3 DNA follows: TGTGCCAGCAGTCGACAGTCTAACTATGGCTACACCTTC.

The chain carries TRBV6-1 and TRBJ1-5, with a tentative D call TRBD1 (5 bases). The length of the CDR3 is 14 residues. Germline CDR1 reads MNHNS; CDR2 reads SASEGT. Trimming cost V 0 bases and J 4 bases, with 7 bases left between them. CDR3 DNA sequence: TGTGCCAGCAGTGAAGCGCGGGGGAATCAGCCCCAGCATTTT. It specifies CASSEARGNQPQHF.

CDR3 residues: CASSSGVGGTQYF. The DNA for the CDR3 is TGTGCCAGCAGTTCAGGCGTCGGTGGGACCCAGTACTTC. The chain employs TRBV6-6 and TRBJ2-5; unclear D gene. Trimming left V 4 bases short and J 7 bases short, with 13 bases between. Germline lookup yields CDR1 MNHNY and CDR2 SVGAGI (reference sequence). This CDR3 has 13 residues.

The gene calls are TRBV3-1 (or the pseudogene TRBV3-2) and TRBJ1-4; 9 bases are shared with TRBD1. The CDR3 runs to 16 residues. Germline values: CDR1 LGHDT, CDR2 YNNKEL (reference sequence). V dropped 0 bases and J dropped 5; count of bases not matched to a gene: 4. This chain's CDR3 is CASSQDPGTGNEKLFF. The CDR3 region has the DNA TGTGCCAGCAGCCAAGACCCCGGGACAGGGAATGAAAAACTGTTTTTT.

This clone was found a few times. This rearrangement joins TRBV7-9 to TRBJ2-7; 14 bases line up with TRBD2. The CDR3 consists of 16 residues. CDR1 and CDR2 from the germline V gene are SEHNR and FQNEAQ (reference sequence). With V trimmed by 4 bases and J by 1 base, 3 bases remained unmatched. The CDR3 DNA reads as TGTGCCAGCAGCTCGACTAGCGGGAGGGAATCCTACGAGCAGTACTTC. Its translation is CASSSTSGRESYEQYF.

The J gene is TRBJ2-1, the V gene TRBV7-2; 9 bases fit TRBD2. Per germline, CDR1 SGHTA and CDR2 FQGNSA. V lost 8 bases, J lost 10 bases, and 12 bases stayed unmatched. The CDR3 totals 14 residues. The CDR3 protein is CASGTLAGTGEQFF. The CDR3 nucleotides read TGTGCCAGCGGGACGCTAGCGGGAACCGGGGAGCAGTTCTTC.

The V gene is TRBV28, the J gene TRBJ2-7; D unresolved. Trimming shortened V by 2 bases and J by 2 bases, and 4 bases separated the two germline ends. Germline assignment: CDR1 MDHEN and CDR2 SYDVKM. This CDR3 is built from 12 residues. The CDR3 nucleotides read TGTGCCAGCAGTTTACTACCCTACGAGCAGTACTTC. Its translation is CASSLLPYEQYF.

The chain links TRBV7-9 to TRBJ2-3; 8 bases align to TRBD1. CDR3 size: 15 residues. Germline values: CDR1 SEHNR, CDR2 FQNEAQ (reference sequence). V lost 4 bases, J lost 5 bases, and 8 bases stayed unmatched. The CDR3 DNA follows: TGTGCCAGCAGCTCCGTCCAGGGGGCTGTAGATACGCAGTATTTT. Translation gives CASSSVQGAVDTQYF.

The genes are TRBV28 and TRBJ2-7; weak D call: TRBD2 (7 bases). CDR1 is MDHEN, CDR2 SYDVKM, per germline. Trimming removed 6 bases at V and 2 bases at J, with 17 bases between. The CDR3 spans 15 residues. Here the CDR3 reads CASRREGGTPYEQYF. The CDR3 DNA follows: TGTGCCAGCAGGAGGGAGGGGGGCACCCCCTACGAGCAGTACTTC.

The gene calls are TRBV24-1 and TRBJ2-1; D unclear. Germline V gene sequence: CDR1 KGHDR, CDR2 SFDVKD. The length of the CDR3 is 15 residues. V was shortened by 3 bases and J by 8 bases, with 16 bases between the two germline ends. CDR3 residues: CATSDPSRGRDEQFF. CDR3 nucleotides: TGTGCCACCAGTGATCCTTCGCGAGGTCGGGATGAGCAGTTCTTC.

V gene TRBV2 combines with J gene TRBJ2-7; 7 nucleotides line up with TRBD2. With V trimmed by 3 bases and J by 5 bases, 7 bases remained unmatched. The CDR3 has 14 residues. Germline V CDR1 and CDR2: SNHLY, FYNNEI. The CDR3 DNA reads TGTGCCAGCAGTGAGGGCGGGAGAGTCCACGAGCAGTACTTC. As protein: CASSEGGRVHEQYF.

The V call is TRBV10-1, the J call TRBJ2-3; D is possibly TRBD2 (5 bases). Germline assignment: CDR1 WNHNN and CDR2 SYGVQD (reference sequence). Trimming removed 2 bases at V and 0 bases at J, with 9 bases between. The CDR3 has 15 residues. The CDR3 here is CASSEGGRSTDTQYF. The CDR3 DNA sequence: TGCGCCAGCAGTGAGGGAGGTAGAAGCACAGATACGCAGTATTTT.

This clone has just one count. This sequence joins TRBV18 and TRBJ1-6; 7 bases are a match to TRBD1. Germline CDR1 is KGHSH and CDR2 is LQKENI. This CDR3 region has 15 residues. The V segment lost 4 bases and the J segment 8 bases; nucleotides outside the gene matches: 8. The CDR3 region has the DNA TGTGCCAGCTCACGGGACAGCGGTTTTGATTCACCCCTCCACTTT. Amino acids: CASSRDSGFDSPLHF.

This sequence joins TRBV6-1 and TRBJ1-1, with D hard to call. Deletions cut 3 bases from V and 1 base from J, with 9 bases between. Germline V lookup: CDR1 MNHNS, CDR2 SASEGT. This CDR3 has 14 amino acids. In DNA form, the CDR3 reads TGTGCCAGCAGTGATAGTTATCAGAACACTGAAGCTTTCTTT. Translated: CASSDSYQNTEAFF.

The chain couples TRBV2 to TRBJ2-7, with D perhaps TRBD2 (5 bases). The CDR3 has 14 amino acids. Germline CDR1 SNHLY, CDR2 FYNNEI. Trimming took off 7 bases at V and 0 bases at J, with 13 bases between the two ends. CDR3 protein: CASKPAVTSYEQYF. The CDR3 DNA is TGTGCCAGCAAACCAGCGGTCACCTCCTACGAGCAGTACTTC.

This chain links TRBV28 with TRBJ2-7; 7 bases map to TRBD2. The germline V gene has CDR1 MDHEN and CDR2 SYDVKM. V lost 7 bases and J lost 0; bases outside the gene matches: 9. The CDR3 sequence is 15 residues long. The CDR3 sequence is CASNPEGRGSYEQYF. CDR3 nucleotides: TGTGCCAGCAACCCAGAGGGGAGGGGCTCCTACGAGCAGTACTTC.